This entry lists 8 T cell receptor beta chains sequenced from one sample in a study of identical twins. From the 5' RACE reads, TCRdb called clonotypes with MiXCR, one entry per CDR3 protein. The data contain 200,000 to 300,000 distinct CDR3 sequences, more than 9% of them singletons. The specimen was memory T cells sorted from blood. The receptors derive from a man over 45 in good health.

This clonotype was counted at least ten times. The chain combines TRBV29-1 with TRBJ2-5, with TRBD1 matching over 8 bases. Trimming cost V 8 bases and J 5 bases; bases outside gene matches: 13. Germline-derived CDR1 and CDR2 are SQVTM and ANQGSEA. This CDR3 has 14 amino acids. The CDR3 protein is CSTGTGGMRETQYF. As DNA, the CDR3 is TGCAGCACCGGGACAGGAGGAATGAGGGAGACCCAGTACTTC.

V gene TRBV12-3 or TRBV12-4 combines with J gene TRBJ2-3, with D maybe TRBD2 (7 bases). Trimming removed 1 base at V and 0 bases at J, with 11 bases between. The CDR3 consists of 16 residues. The CDR3 DNA is TGTGCCAGCAGTTTAGGCGGGGGCCTTAGCACAGATACGCAGTATTTT. Amino acids: CASSLGGGLSTDTQYF.

The chain joins TRBV3-1 to TRBJ2-1; the match to TRBD2 covers 12 bases. V lost 1 base to trimming and J lost 8 bases; unmatched junction nucleotides: 15. The CDR3 loop spans 19 amino acids. In germline, CDR1 is LGHDT, CDR2 YNNKEL (reference sequence). This chain's CDR3 is CASSQVTSGGPGGVDEQFF. The CDR3 DNA sequence: TGTGCCAGCAGCCAAGTGACTAGCGGGGGTCCGGGGGGGGTGGATGAGCAGTTCTTC.

This clonotype has just a few counts. This chain joins TRBV4-2 and TRBJ2-7; the match to TRBD2 covers 7 bases. With 3 bases clipped from V and 7 bases from J, the junction kept 9 bases outside the gene matches. The CDR3 sequence is 14 residues long. CDR1 is LGHNA, CDR2 YNFKEQ, per germline. The CDR3 DNA follows: TGTGCCAGCAGCCAGGAGCGGGATAAGGAAGAGCAGTACTTC. Translating it yields CASSQERDKEEQYF.

This clonotype was seen a handful of times. The rearrangement uses TRBV5-1 and TRBJ2-2; D assignment may be TRBD1 or TRBD2 (5 bases each). The V gene lost 3 bases and the J gene lost 4 bases, with 10 bases spanning the gap. The CDR3 is 14 residues long. CDR1 is SGHRS, CDR2 YFSETQ, per germline. The CDR3 region is CASSSRGLTGELFF. In DNA, the CDR3 is TGCGCCAGCAGCTCCCGGGGCCTCACCGGGGAGCTGTTTTTT.

This rearrangement joins TRBV4-1 to TRBJ2-5; 11 bases are a match to TRBD2. The CDR3 is 17 amino acids. V lost 4 bases and J lost 1; bases outside the gene matches: 8. CDR1 is MGHRA, CDR2 YSYEKL, per germline. The CDR3 DNA reads TGCGCCAGCAGCCGACCGACTAGCGGGAATATCCAAGAGACCCAGTACTTC. This gives the protein CASSRPTSGNIQETQYF.

This clonotype was observed at least ten times. This sequence joins TRBV5-6 and TRBJ1-1, with D tentatively TRBD1 (6 bases). CDR3 length: 17 residues. The V end was cut by 1 base, the J end by 11 bases, with 27 bases between. Germline V gene sequence: CDR1 SGHDT, CDR2 YYEEEE. CDR3 region: CASSLYLRPQKGVSAFF. The CDR3 DNA is TGTGCCAGCAGCTTGTATCTTCGCCCCCAGAAGGGGGTCTCGGCTTTCTTT.

This clonotype has ten or more counts. The gene calls are TRBV6-1 and TRBJ2-1; 9 nucleotides align to TRBD2. Germline CDR1 MNHNS, CDR2 SASEGT. V lost 2 bases to trimming and J lost 2 bases; unmatched junction nucleotides: 4. The CDR3 totals 16 residues. DNA of the CDR3: TGTGCCAGCAGTGAACGGACTAGCGACGCCTACAATGAGCAGTTCTTC. Encoded protein: CASSERTSDAYNEQFF.